One sample yielded the 15 T cell receptor beta chains listed below, sequenced in a study of blood T cells in healthy people across ages. It was with a sample-barcoded 5' primer and a J-beta primer mix that a second PCR of about 6 to 12 cycles was run. TCRdb called the 5' RACE reads again in MiXCR, with one record for every CDR3 protein. Counted here are more than 1 million distinct CDR3 sequences, more than 35% occurring once; the ten biggest clones make up approximately 20%. The sequencing sample was made of blood. Source of these receptors: an older woman in good health.

The V call is TRBV10-1, the J call TRBJ1-2; D perhaps matches TRBD1 (5 bases). CDR1 WNHNN and CDR2 SYGVQD come from the germline V gene (reference sequence). The CDR3 is made up of 13 amino acids. The V and J ends lost 6 bases and 8 bases respectively, with 16 bases between them. This CDR3 reads CASSPAGGHGYTF. The DNA for the CDR3 is TGCGCCAGCAGCCCCGCTGGGGGTCACGGCTACACCTTC.

The chain links TRBV20-1 to TRBJ2-3; 13 bases line up with TRBD2. Germline V lookup: CDR1 DFQATT, CDR2 SNEGSKA (reference sequence). Trimming removed 1 base from V and 7 bases from J; junction bases left unmatched: 5. The length of the CDR3 is 15 residues. Written as DNA, the CDR3 is TGCAGTGCTAGAGGGAGACTAGCGGGAGGTCATACGCAGTATTTT. This gives the protein CSARGRLAGGHTQYF.

The chain links TRBV5-1 to TRBJ2-5; 8 bases align to TRBD1. CDR3 length: 15 residues. Germline V CDR1 and CDR2: SGHRS, YFSETQ. With 5 bases clipped from V and 11 bases from J, the junction kept 17 bases outside the gene matches. The CDR3 spells CASSRGQGANNEQYF. CDR3 DNA: TGCGCCAGCAGTAGAGGCCAGGGGGCGAACAATGAGCAGTACTTC. Variable domain in full (rest from reference TRBV5-1 and TRBJ2-5): KAGVTQTPRYLIKTRGQQVTLSCSPISGHRSVSWYQQTPGQGLQFLFEYFSETQRNKGNFPGRFSGRQFSNSRSEMNVSTLELGDSALYLCASSRGQGANNEQYFGPGTRLLVL.

Only a few counts were recorded for this clonotype. The J gene is TRBJ2-3, the V gene TRBV6-6; 9 nucleotides agree with TRBD2. CDR1 is MNHNY, CDR2 SVGAGI, per germline (reference sequence). This CDR3 is built from 17 residues. The V segment lost 2 bases and the J segment 5 bases; nucleotides outside the gene matches: 11. This CDR3 reads CASSYTKGGREGDTQYF. CDR3 DNA: TGTGCCAGCAGTTACACCAAAGGCGGGAGGGAAGGAGATACGCAGTATTTT.

About this clonotype itself: The junction differs from germline at one of its ends, possibly a read error. The rearrangement links TRBV4-2 to TRBJ2-1; 7 nucleotides agree with TRBD2. Germline assignment: CDR1 LGHNA and CDR2 YNFKEQ. The CDR3 consists of 16 residues. CDR3 region: CTSSQGQRDSYNEQFF. CDR3 sequence (DNA): TGTACCAGCAGCCAAGGTCAGCGGGATTCCTACAATGAGCAGTTCTTC.

This clonotype was found a few times. The rearrangement joins TRBV12-3 or TRBV12-4 to TRBJ1-2; possibly TRBD1 for D (5 bases). V dropped 8 bases and J dropped 4 bases, with 20 bases sitting between them. The CDR3 covers 15 residues. Here the CDR3 reads CASGPWQGGTYGYTF. The DNA for the CDR3 is TGTGCCAGCGGCCCGTGGCAGGGCGGTACCTATGGCTACACCTTC.

This clonotype occurred many times. V usage is TRBV2 and J usage is TRBJ1-4; perhaps TRBD1 as D (6 bases). Germline CDR1 and CDR2: SNHLY and FYNNEI. V lost 4 bases, J lost 6 bases, and 9 bases lay in between. The CDR3 is 13 residues long. The CDR3 DNA sequence: TGTGCCAGCAGTGTCGCAGGGGATGAAAAACTGTTTTTT. Its protein product is CASSVAGDEKLFF.

This chain connects TRBV14 to TRBJ2-1; possible D gene TRBD2, 6 bases. The CDR3 totals 13 residues. Germline-derived CDR1 and CDR2 are SGHDN and FVKESK. With 1 base removed from V and 9 bases from J, the gap between germline ends came to 10 bases. The CDR3 protein is CASSQALGGEQFF. In nucleotides, the CDR3 is TGTGCCAGCAGCCAAGCCCTGGGAGGTGAGCAGTTCTTC.

The CDR3 loop is CASSLPGSVSYEQYF. The CDR3 nucleotides read TGTGCCAGCAGTTTACCGGGGTCCGTCTCCTACGAGCAGTACTTC. The chain combines TRBV28 with TRBJ2-4; tentative D call: TRBD2 (5 bases). The end of the DNA aligns better with TRBJ2-7, so the J call may be wrong. The CDR3 is 15 residues long. Germline loops: CDR1 MDHEN, CDR2 SYDVKM.

As concerns this clonotype: At one end, the junction sequence differs from germline, possibly due to a read error. The CDR3 spells CAISQDRGGGYTF. The CDR3 DNA reads as TGTGCCATCAGCCAAGACAGGGGGGGTGGCTACACCTTC. The genes are TRBV7-9 and TRBJ1-2; 9 nucleotides line up with TRBD1. The length of the CDR3 is 13 residues. Germline V gives CDR1 SEHNR, CDR2 FQNEAQ (reference sequence).

The chain links TRBV7-9 to TRBJ2-7; D gene unclear. CDR1 and CDR2 from the germline V gene are SEHNR and FQNEAQ (reference sequence). Deletions cut 5 bases from V and 1 base from J, with 15 bases between. CDR3 length equals 15 residues. The DNA of the CDR3 is TGTGCCAGCAGCCCCGGGCCCTTAGGGTCCTACGAGCAGTACTTC. Protein: CASSPGPLGSYEQYF.

This sequence joins TRBV7-9 and TRBJ2-7; 12 bases line up with TRBD2. The CDR3 has 20 amino acids. V lost 3 bases and J lost 3; bases outside the gene matches: 18. Germline V gene sequence: CDR1 SEHNR, CDR2 FQNEAQ (reference sequence). As DNA, the CDR3 is TGTGCCAGCAGCTTCAGGCCTTCTAGCGGGAGGGCCCAACAGGGCTACGAGCAGTACTTC. This sequence encodes CASSFRPSSGRAQQGYEQYF.

The chain carries TRBV27 and TRBJ2-3; D might be TRBD2 (5 bases). Per germline, CDR1 MNHEY and CDR2 SMNVEV (reference sequence). V was pared by 3 bases and J by 4 bases, with 23 bases between. The CDR3 covers 18 residues. The CDR3 sequence is CASSFSSGLPWRPDTQYF. Written as DNA, the CDR3 is TGTGCCAGCAGTTTTTCCAGCGGACTTCCCTGGCGGCCAGATACGCAGTATTTT.

The sample holds a few counts of this clonotype. CDR3 amino acids: CASSLGTSTGGYTF. CDR3 sequence (DNA): TGCGCCAGCAGCCTCGGGACCTCTACGGGGGGCTACACCTTC. This chain uses TRBV5-1 with TRBJ1-2; perhaps TRBD1 as D (5 bases). The CDR3 covers 14 residues. The germline V and J ends were trimmed by 4 bases and 8 bases, with 18 bases remaining between them. CDR1 and CDR2 from the germline V gene are SGHRS and YFSETQ.

The chain joins TRBV7-6 to TRBJ1-1; TRBD1 might be the D (6 bases). This CDR3 comprises 14 residues. V lost 5 bases and J 1 base, leaving 11 bases between the germline ends. CDR1 and CDR2 (germline): SGHVS, FNYEAQ. CDR3 amino acids: CASSREGGNTEAFF. The CDR3 bases are TGTGCCAGCAGCCGCGAGGGGGGGAACACTGAAGCTTTCTTT.